This passage covers 25 T cell receptor beta chains from one sample sequenced in a study of cytotoxic CD8 clonotypes in ibrutinib-treated CLL. Clones were sequenced by immunoSEQ multiplex PCR, and TCRdb holds only the in-frame ones, with some missing. The sample has fewer than 35,000 clones; around 85% are singletons. The sequenced sample was PBMCs, obtained after 24 months of ibrutinib treatment. These receptor sequences come from a human donor with chronic lymphocytic leukemia.

The chain couples TRBV19 to TRBJ1-5; D remains ambiguous. This CDR3 region has 12 residues. CDR1 and CDR2 from the germline V gene are LNHDA and SQIVND (reference sequence). V was pared by 3 bases and J by 8 bases, with 8 bases between. The DNA of the CDR3 is TGTGCCAGTAGTATCTACTCGAAGCCCCAGCATTTT. It yields the protein CASSIYSKPQHF.

The rearrangement uses TRBV19 and TRBJ1-2; D is undetermined. The germline V gene encodes CDR1 LNHDA and CDR2 SQIVND (reference sequence). Deletions cut 1 base from V and 0 bases from J, with 3 bases between. The CDR3 extends over 13 amino acids. Here the CDR3 DNA reads TGTGCCAGTAGTATAGCAGCTAACTATGGCTACACCTTC. This translates into CASSIAANYGYTF.

The sample holds a few counts of this clone. V gene TRBV7-2 combines with J gene TRBJ2-1; TRBD2 matches at 12 bases. CDR3 size: 16 residues. The V segment lost 4 bases and the J segment 3 bases; nucleotides outside the gene matches: 4. Germline lookup yields CDR1 SGHTA and CDR2 FQGNSA. For the CDR3, the DNA is TGTGCCAGCAGCTGGACTAGCGGGGCTAACTACAATGAGCAGTTCTTC. Translation gives CASSWTSGANYNEQFF.

This chain joins TRBV5-1 and TRBJ2-2; D might be TRBD2 (7 bases). Trimming removed 4 bases at V and 4 bases at J, with 17 bases between. The germline CDR1 and CDR2 sequences are SGHRS and YFSETQ. This CDR3 has 16 amino acids. The CDR3 reads CASSPAGAAGTGELFF. CDR3 in DNA: TGCGCCAGCAGCCCGGCGGGGGCCGCTGGCACCGGGGAGCTGTTTTTT.

The gene calls are TRBV5-4 and TRBJ2-2, with 12 bases lining up with TRBD2. The ends lost 1 base at V and 6 bases at J; junction bases unmatched: 1. Germline assignment: CDR1 SGHNT and CDR2 YYREEE (reference sequence). This CDR3 spans 15 amino acids. The CDR3 sequence is CASSLTSGGSGELFF. CDR3 in DNA: TGTGCCAGCAGCTTGACTAGCGGGGGGTCCGGGGAGCTGTTTTTT.

The rearrangement links TRBV28 to TRBJ1-3; tentatively, D is TRBD1 (6 bases). The V gene lost 3 bases and the J gene lost 4 bases, with 13 bases spanning the gap. Germline CDR1 is MDHEN and CDR2 is SYDVKM. The CDR3 runs to 15 residues. CDR3 in DNA: TGTGCCAGCAGTTTTTACAGGGTATTAGGAAACACCATATATTTT. This encodes CASSFYRVLGNTIYF. Together with reference TRBV28 and TRBJ1-3, the CDR3 gives the full variable domain: DVKVTQSSRYLVKRTGEKVFLECVQDMDHENMFWYRQDPGLGLRLIYFSYDVKMKEKGDIPEGYSVSREKKERFSLILESASTNQTSMYLCASSFYRVLGNTIYFGEGSWLTVV.

V and J are TRBV11-1 and TRBJ1-1; 7 bases fit TRBD1. V was clipped by 2 bases and J by 7 bases; unmatched bases: 16. The CDR3 length is 17 residues. Germline loops: CDR1 SGHAT, CDR2 FQDESV (reference sequence). This chain's CDR3 is CASSLLSGQSLKYEAFF. DNA of the CDR3: TGTGCCAGCAGCTTACTCTCGGGACAGAGCCTTAAATATGAAGCTTTCTTT.

The rearrangement links TRBV6-5 to TRBJ2-4, with TRBD2 matching over 8 bases. CDR1 MNHEY and CDR2 SVGAGI come from the germline V gene. V was pared by 0 bases and J by 6 bases, with 7 bases of the junction left unmatched. The CDR3 has 16 amino acids. CDR3 DNA sequence: TGTGCCAGCAGTTACTCTGGCGCGGGGGGTTCAAACATTCAGTACTTC. Translating it yields CASSYSGAGGSNIQYF.

V is TRBV2 and J is TRBJ1-5; 7 bases are a match to TRBD1. Germline-derived CDR1 and CDR2 are SNHLY and FYNNEI. With V trimmed by 9 bases and J by 1 base, 6 bases remained unmatched. This CDR3 is built from 14 residues. The CDR3 nucleotides read TGTGCCAGGGCAGGGACAGCCAGCAATCAGCCCCAGCATTTT. Protein: CARAGTASNQPQHF.

This clone has only a few counts. The genes are TRBV10-1 and TRBJ1-6; no reliable D call. Trimming took 3 bases from V and 7 from J, leaving 4 bases between them. The CDR3 is 12 residues long. Germline V gene data show CDR1 as WNHNN and CDR2 as SYGVQD (reference sequence). CDR3 in DNA: TGCGCCAGCAGTGATCTGAATTCACCCCTCCACTTT. This translates into CASSDLNSPLHF.

This chain joins TRBV15 and TRBJ1-2, with D hard to call. Trimming shortened V by 4 bases and J by 0 bases, and 9 bases separated the two germline ends. The length of the CDR3 is 14 residues. Germline values: CDR1 LNHNV, CDR2 YYDKDF (reference sequence). DNA for the CDR3: TGTGCCACCAGCACCCCCAGAACTAACTATGGCTACACCTTC. Translation gives CATSTPRTNYGYTF.

The chain carries TRBV4-1 and TRBJ1-4; no clear D. CDR1 MGHRA and CDR2 YSYEKL come from the germline V gene. The CDR3 loop spans 15 amino acids. V lost 8 bases to trimming and J lost 2 bases, with 15 bases between them. In DNA, the CDR3 is TGCGCCAGCCTGAACGCGGGATCCACTAATGAAAAACTGTTTTTT. Amino acids: CASLNAGSTNEKLFF.

This clone appeared a single time. Here the CDR3 reads CASSLRGGNTDTQYF. The CDR3 coding sequence is TGTGCCAGCAGCTTACGTGGGGGAAACACAGATACGCAGTATTTT. The chain is built from TRBV7-9 and TRBJ2-3; D possibly uses TRBD1 or TRBD2 (5 bases each). The CDR3 length is 15 residues. Trimming shortened V by 2 bases and J by 2 bases, and 11 bases separated the two germline ends. Germline loops: CDR1 SEHNR, CDR2 FQNEAQ (reference sequence).

The chain links TRBV10-3 to TRBJ2-1; a possible D gene is TRBD1 (5 bases). Germline values: CDR1 ENHRY, CDR2 SYGVKD. The CDR3 extends over 15 amino acids. The V gene lost 10 bases and the J gene lost 1 base, with 17 bases spanning the gap. CDR3 DNA: TGTGCCAGTATTCAGGGTCTTGAGTCCTACAATGAGCAGTTCTTC. Protein product: CASIQGLESYNEQFF.

The genes are TRBV2 and TRBJ2-3; maybe TRBD1 (6 bases). CDR1 SNHLY and CDR2 FYNNEI come from the germline V gene. The CDR3 has 15 amino acids. Trimming removed 6 bases from V and 3 bases from J, with 16 bases in between. CDR3 DNA sequence: TGTGCCAGCAGGTCCAGGGGACGGAGAACAGATACGCAGTATTTT. Its translation: CASRSRGRRTDTQYF.

The chain combines TRBV5-8 with TRBJ2-7, with D unresolved. This CDR3 is 12 amino acids long. The V gene's germline CDR1 is SGHTS and CDR2 YDEGEE. Trimming took 6 bases from V and 6 from J, leaving 13 bases between them. The CDR3 region is CASTTYSAEQYF. The CDR3 DNA is TGTGCCAGCACCACGTACAGCGCCGAGCAGTACTTC.

V and J are TRBV2 and TRBJ1-2, with TRBD1 identical over 12 bases. The CDR3 has 14 amino acids. CDR1 is SNHLY and CDR2 is FYNNEI in the germline V gene. Trimming removed 6 bases from V and 7 bases from J; junction bases left unmatched: 6. CDR3 sequence reads: CASRGTGGFSGYTF. CDR3 DNA sequence: TGTGCCAGCAGAGGGACAGGGGGCTTTAGTGGCTACACCTTC.

The V and J genes are TRBV21-1 and TRBJ2-5; the D call of TRBD2 is as the table states it, not checked on the DNA. TRBV21-1 is a pseudogene segment. This CDR3 has 15 residues. The chain's CDR3 is CASSKVKRGVETQYF. The DNA for the CDR3 is TGTGCCAGCAGCAAAGTAAAGCGGGGGGTGGAGACCCAGTACTTC.

The chain couples TRBV19 to TRBJ2-7; D unclear. Trimming shortened V by 4 bases and J by 7 bases, and 11 bases separated the two germline ends. There are 12 residues in the CDR3. Looked up from germline, CDR1 is LNHDA and CDR2 is SQIVND (reference sequence). CDR3 residues: CASSTRSGEQYF. The CDR3 DNA reads as TGTGCCAGTAGTACGAGATCCGGAGAGCAGTACTTC. Full variable domain (outside the CDR3, taken from reference TRBV19 and TRBJ2-7): DGGITQSPKYLFRKEGQNVTLSCEQNLNHDAMYWYRQDPGQGLRLIYYSQIVNDFQKGDIAEGYSVSREKKESFPLTVTSAQKNPTAFYLCASSTRSGEQYFGPGTRLTVT.

V gene TRBV30 combines with J gene TRBJ1-2, with a weak D call TRBD1 (5 bases). CDR1 and CDR2 from the germline V gene are GTSNPN and SVGIG (reference sequence). With 1 base removed from V and 6 bases from J, the gap between germline ends came to 18 bases. The CDR3 has 15 amino acids. CDR3 region: CAWSGESQGGNGYTF. CDR3 DNA sequence: TGTGCCTGGAGTGGCGAGTCCCAGGGAGGAAATGGCTACACCTTC.

This sequence joins TRBV28 and TRBJ2-3, with 8 positions matching TRBD2. The germline CDR1 and CDR2 sequences are MDHEN and SYDVKM. V trimming: 4 bases; J trimming: 4 bases; junction bases outside the gene matches: 7. The CDR3 sequence is 15 residues long. DNA for the CDR3: TGTGCCAGCAGTTCCGGAGCGCGGGGGGCAGATACGCAGTATTTT. Translating gives CASSSGARGADTQYF.

J is TRBJ2-2 and V is TRBV9; D is perhaps TRBD1 (6 bases). Germline assignment: CDR1 SGDLS and CDR2 YYNGEE. This CDR3 comprises 15 residues. With 3 bases removed from V and 6 bases from J, the gap between germline ends came to 15 bases. CDR3 DNA sequence: TGTGCCAGCAGCGGCGCAGGGGCAGGGGCCGGGGAGCTGTTTTTT. Translating gives CASSGAGAGAGELFF.

The chain links TRBV4-2 to TRBJ2-1, with TRBD2 matching 9 bases. Losses at the gene ends were 0 bases for V and 7 bases for J; bases not matched to a gene: 10. CDR3 length: 17 amino acids. Germline CDR1 LGHNA, CDR2 YNFKEQ. The CDR3 coding sequence is TGTGCCAGCAGCCAAGATAGGGGCGGGGGGGCCCCTAATGAGCAGTTCTTC. This gives the protein CASSQDRGGGAPNEQFF.

This chain joins TRBV5-1 and TRBJ1-2, with 11 positions matching TRBD1. CDR3 length: 12 residues. The trim removed 3 bases at V and 10 bases at J, leaving 2 bases unmatched. Germline loops: CDR1 SGHRS, CDR2 YFSETQ. The CDR3 DNA is TGCGCCAGCAGCTGGGGACAGGGGGACTACACCTTC. Translating gives CASSWGQGDYTF.

The chain combines TRBV12-5 with TRBJ1-3; unclear D gene. Looked up from germline, CDR1 is LGHNT and CDR2 is FRNRAP. V gave up 4 bases and J gave up 0 bases, with 10 bases separating them. CDR3 length equals 15 residues. The CDR3 coding sequence is TGTGCTAGTGGTTCAGGAATGAGCTCTGGAAACACCATATATTTT. Translated, it gives CASGSGMSSGNTIYF.